The 2 T cell receptor beta chains below were found in one sample sequenced in a study of cytomegalovirus exposure and HLA in healthy donors. PCR involved 60 Vbeta and 13 Jbeta primers. This table comes from immunoSEQ multiplex PCR, and its TCRdb copy is limited to in-frame clones, with some not included. Here the sample spans 150,000 or so clones, around 82% being singletons. The specimen was PBMCs. Receptor source: a man in his fifties or sixties in good health and CMV-seronegative.

The chain employs TRBV2 and TRBJ2-1; TRBD2 aligns across 13 bases. The germline CDR1 and CDR2 sequences are SNHLY and FYNNEI. The CDR3 sequence is 15 residues long. J gave up 10 bases and V 4 bases, and 7 bases lay outside the gene matches. CDR3 nucleotide sequence: TGTGCCAGCAGTGCCGGACTAGCGGGAGTCGGAGAGCAGTTCTTC. Translating it yields CASSAGLAGVGEQFF.

CDR3 nucleotide sequence: TGCAGCGCCCCTGGGGGGGCCGACACTGAAGCTTTCTTT. Translating it yields CSAPGGADTEAFF. The rearrangement uses TRBV29-1 and TRBJ1-1; the D gene is possibly TRBD1 (6 bases). CDR3 size: 13 residues. The V gene's germline CDR1 is SQVTM and CDR2 ANQGSEA. V lost 7 bases and J lost 3, with 15 bases in between. The variable domain in full, completed from reference TRBV29-1 and TRBJ1-1, reads SAVISQKPSRDICQRGTSLTIQCQVDSQVTMMFWYRQQPGQSLTLIATANQGSEATYESGFVIDKFPISRPNLTFSTLTVSNMSPEDSSIYLCSAPGGADTEAFFGQGTRLTVV.